This T cell receptor (beta chain) was identified in a study of OX40 agonist ivuxolimab in advanced cancers. From germline, CDR1 is SGHVS and CDR2 FNYEAQ. The ends lost 5 bases at V and 7 bases at J; junction bases unmatched: 19. The CDR3 has 17 residues. Assay used: immunoSEQ multiplex PCR; TCRdb lists only in-frame clones, some missing. The data contain tens of thousands of clones, 80% to 90% of them singletons. The genes are TRBV7-6 and TRBJ1-2, with 7 positions matching TRBD1. This receptor was identified in an adult with an advanced solid tumor such as melanoma, head and neck, liver or kidney cancer. The starting material was CD4+ or CD8+ T cells sorted from blood, obtained in a trial of the OX40 agonist ivuxolimab. This chain's CDR3 is CASSPTGRRGRQCGYTF. The CDR3 DNA reads TGTGCCAGCAGCCCCACTGGGCGCAGGGGGAGACAGTGTGGCTACACCTTC.